The entry below describes one T cell receptor beta chain. Trimming shortened V by 4 bases and J by 2 bases, and 4 bases separated the two germline ends. CDR1 and CDR2 from the germline V gene are LGHNT and FRNRAP. This CDR3 is 12 amino acids long. Per the original methods: From reference gene primer amplification, estimates of nucleated cell counts were derived. Assay used: immunoSEQ multiplex PCR; TCRdb lists only in-frame clones, some missing. V, J and clone size were drawn from that table, and D and trimming were deduced from the DNA. The repertoire holds about 150,000 clones, with around 91% as singletons. This entry comes from a study of blood T cell repertoires in COVID-19. The wider study: Specimens from acute and convalescent COVID-19 originated in the United States, Italy and Spain. From T cells, B-cell-depleted T cells, or PBMCs came the material, which was cDNA or gDNA.

The sequenced material came from peripheral blood. The V gene is TRBV12-5, the J gene TRBJ2-3, with D uncertain. This clonotype was obtained from a woman in her thirties or forties with acute or convalescent COVID-19. The CDR3 sequence is CASGYITDTQYF. CDR3 nucleotide sequence: TGTGCTAGTGGTTACATCACAGATACGCAGTATTTT.